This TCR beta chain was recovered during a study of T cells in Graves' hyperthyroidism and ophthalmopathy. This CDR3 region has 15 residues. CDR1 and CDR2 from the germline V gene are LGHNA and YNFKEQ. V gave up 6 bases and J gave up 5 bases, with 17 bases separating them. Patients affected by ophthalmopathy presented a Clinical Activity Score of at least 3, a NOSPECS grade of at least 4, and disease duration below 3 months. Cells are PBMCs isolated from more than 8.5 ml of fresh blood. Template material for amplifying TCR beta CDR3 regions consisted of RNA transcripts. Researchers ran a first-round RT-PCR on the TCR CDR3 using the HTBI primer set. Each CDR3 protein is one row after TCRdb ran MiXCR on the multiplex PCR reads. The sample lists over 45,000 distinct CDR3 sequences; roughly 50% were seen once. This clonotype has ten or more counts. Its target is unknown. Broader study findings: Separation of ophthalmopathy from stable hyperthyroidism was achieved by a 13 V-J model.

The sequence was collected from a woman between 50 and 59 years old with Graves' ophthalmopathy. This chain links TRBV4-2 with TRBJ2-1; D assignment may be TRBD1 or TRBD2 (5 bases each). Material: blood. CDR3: CASSLGTVDDNEQFF. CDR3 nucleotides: TGTGCCAGCAGTCTGGGGACGGTGGACGACAATGAGCAGTTCTTC.